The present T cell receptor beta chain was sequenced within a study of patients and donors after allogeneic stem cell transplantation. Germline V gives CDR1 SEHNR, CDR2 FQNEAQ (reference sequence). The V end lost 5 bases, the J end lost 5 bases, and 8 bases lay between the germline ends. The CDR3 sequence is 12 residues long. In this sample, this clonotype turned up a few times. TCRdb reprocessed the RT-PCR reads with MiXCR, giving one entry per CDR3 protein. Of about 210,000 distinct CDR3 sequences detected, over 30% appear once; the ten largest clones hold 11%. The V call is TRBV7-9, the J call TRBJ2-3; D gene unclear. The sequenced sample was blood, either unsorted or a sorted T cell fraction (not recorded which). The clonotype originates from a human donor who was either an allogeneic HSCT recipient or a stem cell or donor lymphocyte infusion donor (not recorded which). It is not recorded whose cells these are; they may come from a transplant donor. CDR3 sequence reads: CASSLWLDTQYF. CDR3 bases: TGTGCCAGCAGCCTATGGTTAGATACGCAGTATTTT.